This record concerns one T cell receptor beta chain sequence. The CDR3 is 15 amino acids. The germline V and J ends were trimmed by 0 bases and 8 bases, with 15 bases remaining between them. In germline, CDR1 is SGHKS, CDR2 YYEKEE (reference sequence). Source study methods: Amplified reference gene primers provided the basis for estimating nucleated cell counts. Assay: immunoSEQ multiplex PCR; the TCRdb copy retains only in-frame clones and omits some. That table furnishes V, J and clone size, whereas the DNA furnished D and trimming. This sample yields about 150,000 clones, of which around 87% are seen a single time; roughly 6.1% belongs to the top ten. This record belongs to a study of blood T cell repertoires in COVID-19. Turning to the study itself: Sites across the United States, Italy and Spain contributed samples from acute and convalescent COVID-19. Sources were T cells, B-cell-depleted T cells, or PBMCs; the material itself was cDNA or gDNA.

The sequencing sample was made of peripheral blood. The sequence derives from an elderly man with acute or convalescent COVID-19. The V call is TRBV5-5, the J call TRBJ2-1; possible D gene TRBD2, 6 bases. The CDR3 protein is CASSLVGGSRDEQFF. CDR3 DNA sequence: TGTGCCAGCAGCTTGGTCGGGGGTAGCCGTGATGAGCAGTTCTTC. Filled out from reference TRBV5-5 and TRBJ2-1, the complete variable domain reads DAGVTQSPTHLIKTRGQQVTLRCSPISGHKSVSWYQQVLGQGPQFIFQYYEKEERGRGNFPDRFSARQFPNYSSELNVNALLLGDSALYLCASSLVGGSRDEQFFGPGTRLTVL.